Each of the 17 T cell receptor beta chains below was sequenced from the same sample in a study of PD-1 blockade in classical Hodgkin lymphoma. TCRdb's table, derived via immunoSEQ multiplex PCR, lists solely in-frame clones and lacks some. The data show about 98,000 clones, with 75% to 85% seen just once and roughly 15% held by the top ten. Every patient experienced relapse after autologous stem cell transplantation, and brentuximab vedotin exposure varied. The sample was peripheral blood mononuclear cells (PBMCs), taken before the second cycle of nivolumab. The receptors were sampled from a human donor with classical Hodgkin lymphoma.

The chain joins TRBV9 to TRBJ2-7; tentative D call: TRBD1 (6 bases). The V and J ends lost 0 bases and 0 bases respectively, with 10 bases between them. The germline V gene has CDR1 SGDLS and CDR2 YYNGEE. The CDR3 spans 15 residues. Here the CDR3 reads CASSVGRGGSYEQYF. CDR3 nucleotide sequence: TGTGCCAGCAGCGTAGGGAGAGGGGGCTCCTACGAGCAGTACTTC.

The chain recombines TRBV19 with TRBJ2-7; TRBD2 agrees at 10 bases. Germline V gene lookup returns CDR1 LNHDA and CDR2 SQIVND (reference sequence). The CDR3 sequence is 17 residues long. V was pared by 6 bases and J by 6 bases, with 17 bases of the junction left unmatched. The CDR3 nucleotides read TGTGCCAGTAGCGTGCGGGGGGTTGGGCTAGCGGGAGCCGAGCAGTACTTC. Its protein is CASSVRGVGLAGAEQYF. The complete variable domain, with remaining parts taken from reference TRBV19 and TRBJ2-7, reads DGGITQSPKYLFRKEGQNVTLSCEQNLNHDAMYWYRQDPGQGLRLIYYSQIVNDFQKGDIAEGYSVSREKKESFPLTVTSAQKNPTAFYLCASSVRGVGLAGAEQYFGPGTRLTVT.

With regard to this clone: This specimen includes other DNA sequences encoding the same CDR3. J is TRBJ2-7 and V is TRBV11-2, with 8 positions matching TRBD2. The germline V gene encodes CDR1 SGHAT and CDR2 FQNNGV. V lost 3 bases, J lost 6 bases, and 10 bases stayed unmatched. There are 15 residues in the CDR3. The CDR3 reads CASSFQGGLGVEQYF. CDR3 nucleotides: TGTGCCAGCAGCTTCCAAGGGGGACTAGGCGTCGAGCAGTACTTC. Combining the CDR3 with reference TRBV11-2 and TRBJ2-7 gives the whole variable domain EAGVAQSPRYKIIEKRQSVAFWCNPISGHATLYWYQQILGQGPKLLIQFQNNGVVDDSQLPKDRFSAERLKGVDSTLKIQPAKLEDSAVYLCASSFQGGLGVEQYFGPGTRLTVT.

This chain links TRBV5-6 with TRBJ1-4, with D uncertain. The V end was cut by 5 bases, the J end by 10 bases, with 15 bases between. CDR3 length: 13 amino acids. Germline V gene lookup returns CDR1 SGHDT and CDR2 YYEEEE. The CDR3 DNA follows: TGTGCCAGCAGTGGCCAAGGACTTCGAAAACTGTTTTTT. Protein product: CASSGQGLRKLFF. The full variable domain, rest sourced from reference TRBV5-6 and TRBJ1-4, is DAGVTQSPTHLIKTRGQQVTLRCSPKSGHDTVSWYQQALGQGPQFIFQYYEEEERQRGNFPDRFSGHQFPNYSSELNVNALLLGDSALYLCASSGQGLRKLFFGSGTQLSVL.

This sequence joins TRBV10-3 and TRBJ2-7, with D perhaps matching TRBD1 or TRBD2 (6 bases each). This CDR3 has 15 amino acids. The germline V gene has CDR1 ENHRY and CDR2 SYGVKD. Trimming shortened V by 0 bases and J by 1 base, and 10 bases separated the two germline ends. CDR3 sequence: CAISESVGGSYEQYF. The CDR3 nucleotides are TGTGCCATCAGTGAGTCGGTAGGGGGGTCCTACGAGCAGTACTTC.

CDR3 sequence: CASSLVVSLGGELFF. As DNA, the CDR3 is TGTGCCAGCAGCTTAGTTGTTTCCCTGGGCGGGGAGCTGTTTTTT. The V call is TRBV7-2, the J call TRBJ2-2; D remains unclear. The ends were cut back, 1 base at V and 7 bases at J, with 13 bases in the middle. CDR3 length equals 15 residues. Germline V CDR1 and CDR2: SGHTA, FQGNSA. Supplemented by reference TRBV7-2 and TRBJ2-2, the full variable domain reads GAGVSQSPSNKVTEKGKDVELRCDPISGHTALYWYRQSLGQGLEFLIYFQGNSAPDKSGLPSDRFSAERTGGSVSTLTIQRTQQEDSAVYLCASSLVVSLGGELFFGEGSRLTVL.

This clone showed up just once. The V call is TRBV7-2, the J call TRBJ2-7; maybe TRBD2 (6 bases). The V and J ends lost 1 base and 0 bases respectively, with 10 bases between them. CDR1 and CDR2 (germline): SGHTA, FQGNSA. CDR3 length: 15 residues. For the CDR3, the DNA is TGTGCCAGCAGCTTAGGGCGGGGACCCTCCTACGAGCAGTACTTC. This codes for CASSLGRGPSYEQYF.

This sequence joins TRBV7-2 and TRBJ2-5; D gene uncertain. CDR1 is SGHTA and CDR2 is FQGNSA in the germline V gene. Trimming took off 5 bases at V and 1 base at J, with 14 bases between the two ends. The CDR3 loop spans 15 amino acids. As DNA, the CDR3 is TGTGCCAGCAGCCTGGGCATGTTGTTCCAAGAGACCCAGTACTTC. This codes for CASSLGMLFQETQYF. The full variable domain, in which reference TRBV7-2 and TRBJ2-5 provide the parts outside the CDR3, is GAGVSQSPSNKVTEKGKDVELRCDPISGHTALYWYRQSLGQGLEFLIYFQGNSAPDKSGLPSDRFSAERTGGSVSTLTIQRTQQEDSAVYLCASSLGMLFQETQYFGPGTRLLVL.

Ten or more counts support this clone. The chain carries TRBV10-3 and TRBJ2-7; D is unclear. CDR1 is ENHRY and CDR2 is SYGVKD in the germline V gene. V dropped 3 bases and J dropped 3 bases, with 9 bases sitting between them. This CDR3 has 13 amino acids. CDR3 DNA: TGTGCCATCAGTGAAGGGCCAGGCTACGAGCAGTACTTC. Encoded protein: CAISEGPGYEQYF.

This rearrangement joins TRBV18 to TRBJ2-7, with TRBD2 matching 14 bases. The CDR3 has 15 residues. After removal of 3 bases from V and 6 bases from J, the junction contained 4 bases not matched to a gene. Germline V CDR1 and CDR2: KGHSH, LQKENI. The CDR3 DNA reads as TGTGCCAGCTCACCCTCGACTAGCGGGAGGGGCGAGCAGTACTTC. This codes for CASSPSTSGRGEQYF.

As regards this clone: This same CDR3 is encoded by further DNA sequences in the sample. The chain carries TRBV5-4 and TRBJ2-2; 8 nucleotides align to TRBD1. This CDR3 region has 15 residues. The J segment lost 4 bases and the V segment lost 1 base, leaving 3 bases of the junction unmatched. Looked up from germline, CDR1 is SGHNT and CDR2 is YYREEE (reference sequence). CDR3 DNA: TGTGCCAGCAGCTTGACAGGGGGTCCCACCGGGGAGCTGTTTTTT. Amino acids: CASSLTGGPTGELFF.

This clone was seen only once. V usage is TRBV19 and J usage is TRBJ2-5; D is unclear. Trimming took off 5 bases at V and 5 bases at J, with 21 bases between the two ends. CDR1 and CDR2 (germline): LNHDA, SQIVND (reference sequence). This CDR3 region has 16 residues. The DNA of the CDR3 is TGTGCCAGTAGTGTTGAGGCAGGCACCGCTTGGGAGACCCAGTACTTC. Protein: CASSVEAGTAWETQYF.

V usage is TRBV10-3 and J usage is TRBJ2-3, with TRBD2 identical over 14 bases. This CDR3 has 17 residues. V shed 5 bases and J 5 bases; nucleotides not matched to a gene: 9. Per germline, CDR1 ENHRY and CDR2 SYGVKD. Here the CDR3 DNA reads TGTGCCATCAGTCCGTCCCCGGGACTAGCGGGAGTAGATACGCAGTATTTT. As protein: CAISPSPGLAGVDTQYF.

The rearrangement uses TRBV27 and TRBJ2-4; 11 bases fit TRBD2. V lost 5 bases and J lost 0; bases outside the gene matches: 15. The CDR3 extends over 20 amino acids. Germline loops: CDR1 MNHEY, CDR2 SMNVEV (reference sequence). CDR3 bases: TGTGCCAGCAGTCACGAGGGTCTAGCGGGAGGTCTAATAGCCAAAAACATTCAGTACTTC. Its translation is CASSHEGLAGGLIAKNIQYF.

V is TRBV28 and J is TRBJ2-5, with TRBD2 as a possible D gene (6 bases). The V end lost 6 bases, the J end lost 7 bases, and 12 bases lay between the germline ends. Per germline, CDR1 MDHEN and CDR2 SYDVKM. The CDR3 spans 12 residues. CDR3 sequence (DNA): TGTGCCAGCAGCCGCACCGGGGGGACCCAGTACTTC. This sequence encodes CASSRTGGTQYF.

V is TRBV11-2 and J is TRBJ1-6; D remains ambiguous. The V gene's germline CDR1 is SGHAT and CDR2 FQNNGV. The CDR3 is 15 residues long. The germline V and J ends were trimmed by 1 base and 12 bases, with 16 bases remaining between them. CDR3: CASSLGATRALPLHF. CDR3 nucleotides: TGTGCCAGCAGCTTAGGGGCCACACGGGCGCTACCCCTCCACTTT.

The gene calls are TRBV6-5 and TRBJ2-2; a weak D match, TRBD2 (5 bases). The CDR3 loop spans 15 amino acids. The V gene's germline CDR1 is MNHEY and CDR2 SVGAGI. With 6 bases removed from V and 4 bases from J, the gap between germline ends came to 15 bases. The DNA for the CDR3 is TGTGCCAGCAGCCAGACTACTTTCCTCACCGGGGAGCTGTTTTTT. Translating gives CASSQTTFLTGELFF.